What follows are 4 T cell receptor beta chains derived from one specimen sequenced in a study of blood T cell repertoires in COVID-19. Profiling relied on immunoSEQ multiplex PCR, and the TCRdb table lists in-frame clones only, not all of them. The table shows about 250,000 clones, with approximately 90% occurring only once. Sequencing was carried out using peripheral blood. The receptors were sampled from a woman between 25 and 40 years old with active or convalescent COVID-19.

This chain links TRBV10-3 with TRBJ1-1; no firm D call. V was pared by 4 bases and J by 1 base, with 7 bases between. The length of the CDR3 is 13 residues. The germline V gene encodes CDR1 ENHRY and CDR2 SYGVKD. CDR3 in amino acids: CAISVKQNTEAFF. The CDR3, as DNA: TGTGCCATCAGTGTCAAACAGAACACTGAAGCTTTCTTT.

The chain employs TRBV5-6 and TRBJ2-7, with 10 bases that match TRBD2. The junction had 4 bases not matched to a gene; V was cut back by 2 bases and J by 2 bases. The CDR3 length is 15 residues. CDR1 is SGHDT and CDR2 is YYEEEE in the germline V gene. CDR3 coding DNA: TGTGCCAGCAGCTTTCTAGCGGGGGACACCTACGAGCAGTACTTC. This sequence encodes CASSFLAGDTYEQYF. The full variable domain, completed using reference TRBV5-6 and TRBJ2-7, is DAGVTQSPTHLIKTRGQQVTLRCSPKSGHDTVSWYQQALGQGPQFIFQYYEEEERQRGNFPDRFSGHQFPNYSSELNVNALLLGDSALYLCASSFLAGDTYEQYFGPGTRLTVT.

This chain links TRBV4-3 with TRBJ1-4, with TRBD1 matching over 7 bases. The CDR3 length is 15 residues. J gave up 5 bases and V 4 bases, and 7 bases lay outside the gene matches. Germline loops: CDR1 LGHNA, CDR2 YSLEER. The CDR3 reads CASSLGSGGNEKLFF. For the CDR3, the DNA is TGCGCCAGCAGCCTCGGATCAGGGGGGAATGAAAAACTGTTTTTT.

The chain uses TRBV6-1 and TRBJ2-6; D unresolved. The V and J ends lost 4 bases and 1 base respectively, with 14 bases between them. The germline V gene encodes CDR1 MNHNS and CDR2 SASEGT. CDR3 length: 17 residues. CDR3 in amino acids: CASSGLLRSSGANVLTF. CDR3 nucleotide sequence: TGTGCCAGCAGTGGCCTCCTCAGGTCTTCTGGGGCCAACGTCCTGACTTTC.